The T cell receptor (beta chain) under discussion was sequenced for a study of prognosis after radiotherapy for stage I lung cancer. Multiplex PCR in two rounds served to amplify TCR beta CDR3 from genomic DNA. The first round of PCR was done with primers that matched each TRBV and TRBJ gene. Using its own MiXCR run on the multiplex PCR reads, TCRdb lists one record per CDR3 protein. This sample has under 25,000 distinct CDR3 sequences, with about 46% found just once. This clonotype appeared many times. CDR1 is SGHVS and CDR2 is FQNEAQ in the germline V gene. The CDR3 has 15 amino acids. V was cut by 7 bases and J by 1 base, with 13 bases left in between.

The starting material was PBMCs, obtained before or after stereotactic body radiation therapy (not recorded which). This sequence originates from a donor over 45 with non-small cell lung cancer. The chain links TRBV7-8 to TRBJ2-2; D may match TRBD1 or TRBD2 (5 bases each). The CDR3 loop reads CASISGTVNTGELFF. The CDR3 DNA sequence: TGTGCCAGCATTTCCGGGACGGTGAACACCGGGGAGCTGTTTTTT. Full variable domain (rest looked up from reference TRBV7-8 and TRBJ2-2): GAGVSQSPRYKVAKRGQDVALRCDPISGHVSLFWYQQALGQGPEFLTYFQNEAQLDKSGLPSDRFFAERPEGSVSTLKIQRTQQEDSAVYLCASISGTVNTGELFFGEGSRLTVL.